The 14 T cell receptor beta chains reported below all come from one sample, sequenced in a study of molecular identifiers for immune sequencing clone quantification. TCRdb recomputed calls from the PCR reads with MiXCR, one row per CDR3 protein. The data hold more than 450,000 distinct CDR3 sequences, with about 21% observed a single time. Material for sequencing was naive CD8+ T cells from blood, with Jurkat cell RNA spiked in. The subset here: FACS-sorted CD8+CD4-CCR7+CD45RA+ naive T cells. Receptors were obtained from a human donor in good health. Some libraries in this study had Jurkat cell RNA spiked in.

CDR3 in DNA: TGTGCCAGCAGACCGGACCCTAGTTGGGAGGGCTACAATGAGCAGTTCTTC. Residues: CASRPDPSWEGYNEQFF. The chain couples TRBV6-2 or TRBV6-3 to TRBJ2-1, with TRBD2 matching 7 bases. There are 17 residues in the CDR3. Looked up from germline, CDR1 is MNHEY and CDR2 is SVGEGT. The ends lost 6 bases at V and 3 bases at J; junction bases unmatched: 14.

V usage is TRBV5-6 and J usage is TRBJ2-5; D call uncertain. CDR1 and CDR2 (germline): SGHDT, YYEEEE. Trimming pared 1 base from V and 1 base from J, leaving 8 bases between. The CDR3 consists of 14 residues. As DNA, the CDR3 is TGTGCCAGCAGCTTGAGATGGGCCCAAGAGACCCAGTACTTC. Protein: CASSLRWAQETQYF.

This clonotype occurred many times. V is TRBV29-1 and J is TRBJ1-4, with D possibly TRBD1 on 6 matching bases. With 0 bases removed from V and 0 bases from J, the gap between germline ends came to 11 bases. Germline CDR1 SQVTM, CDR2 ANQGSEA. The CDR3 is made up of 16 amino acids. The CDR3 spells CSVEEGGLATNEKLFF. The CDR3, as DNA: TGCAGCGTTGAAGAGGGGGGGCTCGCAACTAATGAAAAACTGTTTTTT.

This clonotype appeared many times. V usage is TRBV28 and J usage is TRBJ2-3; 8 bases are shared with TRBD1. The V segment lost 2 bases and the J segment 4 bases; nucleotides outside the gene matches: 5. The CDR3 extends over 15 amino acids. CDR1 MDHEN and CDR2 SYDVKM come from the germline V gene. The CDR3 sequence is CASSLPRTGSDTQYF. CDR3 sequence (DNA): TGTGCCAGCAGTTTACCTCGGACAGGGTCAGATACGCAGTATTTT.

This clonotype turned up a few times. The rearrangement links TRBV20-1 to TRBJ2-6; the D is unclear. CDR1 is DFQATT and CDR2 is SNEGSKA in the germline V gene (reference sequence). The CDR3 is 16 amino acids. The V end was cut by 0 bases, the J end by 0 bases, with 9 bases between. CDR3 DNA sequence: TGCAGTGCTAGAGATCTAACAGACTCTGGGGCCAACGTCCTGACTTTC. Translated: CSARDLTDSGANVLTF.

The chain combines TRBV27 with TRBJ2-7; D call uncertain. The CDR3 has 14 amino acids. V lost 2 bases, J lost 3 bases, and 11 bases lay in between. CDR1 is MNHEY, CDR2 SMNVEV, per germline (reference sequence). The CDR3 DNA is TGTGCCAGCAGTTTAGGGCCGGAGTACTACGAGCAGTACTTC. This gives the protein CASSLGPEYYEQYF.

Remarks on this clonotype: This clone may be a read error of a much larger clone one base away. The chain recombines TRBV4-3 with TRBJ1-5; unclear D gene. Germline loops: CDR1 LGHNA, CDR2 YSLEER. The CDR3 length is 18 residues. V dropped 0 bases and J dropped 5 bases, with 20 bases sitting between them. CDR3 residues: CASSQDWSLELGDQPQHF. The DNA for the CDR3 is TGCGCCAGCAGCCAAGATTGGTCCCTGGAGCTGGGAGATCAGCCCCAGCATTTT.

This clonotype has a handful of counts. The chain recombines TRBV20-1 with TRBJ2-3; no clear D gene. V lost 0 bases to trimming and J lost 4 bases, with 11 bases between them. The CDR3 runs 14 residues. CDR1 is DFQATT and CDR2 is SNEGSKA in the germline V gene (reference sequence). This CDR3 is CSARDYGASDTQYF. The DNA for the CDR3 is TGCAGTGCTAGAGATTACGGCGCCTCAGATACGCAGTATTTT.

Ten or more counts support this clonotype. V and J are TRBV7-2 and TRBJ2-2, with D unresolved. Looked up from germline, CDR1 is SGHTA and CDR2 is FQGNSA. The CDR3 length is 14 residues. V shed 4 bases and J shed 1 base, with 7 bases lying between them. As DNA, the CDR3 is TGTGCCAGCAGCTACTGGCTGAACACCGGGGAGCTGTTTTTT. It yields the protein CASSYWLNTGELFF.

This clonotype occurred many times. The CDR3 nucleotides read TGTGCCAGCAGTGAAGCGGCAGGGGACTATGGCTACACCTTC. It codes for CASSEAAGDYGYTF. The V gene is TRBV2, the J gene TRBJ1-2, with a tentative D call TRBD1 (6 bases). The length of the CDR3 is 14 residues. V gave up 0 bases and J gave up 3 bases, with 8 bases separating them. Germline CDR1 is SNHLY and CDR2 is FYNNEI.

To note about this clonotype: A much bigger clone sits one base away, suggesting this may be a read error. The rearrangement links TRBV7-2 to TRBJ2-5, with D unresolved. This CDR3 has 14 residues. Germline V gene data show CDR1 as SGHTA and CDR2 as FQGNSA. CDR3 in DNA: TGTGCCAGCGGCTTATCGCTCCTCCAAGAGACCCAGTACTTC. Its translation: CASGLSLLQETQYF.

The chain is built from TRBV4-2 and TRBJ2-1; TRBD2 agrees at 10 bases. After removal of 4 bases from V and 6 bases from J, the junction contained 3 bases not matched to a gene. The CDR3 loop spans 14 amino acids. CDR1 and CDR2 (germline): LGHNA, YNFKEQ. The DNA of the CDR3 is TGTGCCAGCAGCCGTGCTAGCGGGGGCAATGAGCAGTTCTTC. Amino acid sequence: CASSRASGGNEQFF.

This clonotype was observed many times. CDR3 in DNA: TGCGCCAGCAGTGTGAGGTCTAATGAAAAACTGTTTTTT. Protein sequence: CASSVRSNEKLFF. This sequence joins TRBV5-1 and TRBJ1-4, with D uncertain. The V and J ends lost 5 bases and 3 bases respectively, with 8 bases between them. The germline V gene encodes CDR1 SGHRS and CDR2 YFSETQ. The CDR3 is 13 residues long.

The chain uses TRBV7-8 and TRBJ1-1, with D perhaps TRBD1 (5 bases). This CDR3 comprises 14 residues. Germline V gives CDR1 SGHVS, CDR2 FQNEAQ. V was trimmed by 1 base and J by 6 bases, leaving 12 bases between them. CDR3 in amino acids: CASSLVAGQSEAFF. The CDR3 bases are TGTGCCAGCAGCTTAGTTGCAGGGCAGTCTGAAGCTTTCTTT. Complete variable domain (other parts from reference TRBV7-8 and TRBJ1-1): GAGVSQSPRYKVAKRGQDVALRCDPISGHVSLFWYQQALGQGPEFLTYFQNEAQLDKSGLPSDRFFAERPEGSVSTLKIQRTQQEDSAVYLCASSLVAGQSEAFFGQGTRLTVV.